These T cell receptor beta chains were read from a single sample in a study of blood T cell repertoires in COVID-19. Some clones are missing from TCRdb's copy, which holds only in-frame ones; the method was immunoSEQ multiplex PCR. The table lists roughly 200,000 clones, 86% of them singletons, with about 4.6% in the top ten. Sequenced sample: PBMCs or T cells enriched from blood (not recorded which). These TCRs come from a woman aged 25 to 39 who had been exposed to COVID-19. The CDR3 runs from the conserved cysteine through the conserved F or W. A D gene is named only where the DNA matches it firmly. The size entry is marked missing in some rows and otherwise reads once, few, many or a size class.

j_call	v_call	clone_size	d_call	cdr3_aa	cdr3_nt
TRBJ1-1	TRBV21-1	NA	NA	CASSKALLDMNTEAFF	TGTGCCAGCAGCAAAGCGCTTTTGGACATGAACACTGAAGCTTTCTTT
TRBJ1-4	TRBV5-1	once	NA	CASSLAGGRGEKLFF	TGCGCCAGCAGCTTGGCCGGGGGACGCGGTGAAAAACTGTTTTTT
TRBJ2-1	TRBV2	NA	TRBD1	CASTQGASYNEQFF	TGTGCCAGCACCCAGGGGGCCTCCTACAATGAGCAGTTCTTC
TRBJ1-2	TRBV7-8	NA	TRBD1	CASSSRTGWDYGYTF	TGTGCCAGCAGCTCCCGGACAGGCTGGGACTATGGCTACACCTTC
TRBJ2-2	TRBV30	NA	NA	CAWSVRYGLEGTGELFF	TGTGCCTGGAGTGTACGGTATGGCCTCGAGGGCACCGGGGAGCTGTTTTTT
TRBJ2-1	TRBV10-3	NA	TRBD2	CAISEGGGNEQFF	TGTGCCATCAGTGAGGGGGGGGGCAATGAGCAGTTCTTC
TRBJ2-1	TRBV3-1/TRBV3-2	NA	TRBD2	CASSQERPSGGLFF	TGTGCCAGCAGCCAAGAGCGTCCTAGCGGGGGGCTGTTCTTC
TRBJ1-1	TRBV5-1	NA	NA	CASGLGTASEAFF	TGCGCCAGCGGGTTGGGAACCGCGTCTGAAGCTTTCTTT
TRBJ2-5	TRBV5-1	NA	TRBD2	CASSLGVLAGEQETQYF	TGCGCCAGCAGCTTGGGGGTCCTAGCGGGGGAGCAAGAGACCCAGTACTTC
TRBJ2-7	TRBV5-6	NA	NA	CASARRSEQYF	TGTGCCAGCGCTCGACGGAGCGAGCAGTACTTC
TRBJ1-2	TRBV28	NA	NA	CASSPSLGITYGYTF	TGTGCCAGCAGTCCCTCCCTGGGCATAACCTATGGCTACACCTTC
TRBJ1-3	TRBV5-1	NA	NA	CASSYDRGNTIYF	TGCGCCAGCAGCTACGACAGGGGAAACACCATATATTTT
TRBJ2-7	TRBV24-1	NA	NA	CATSDLSGPEQYF	TGTGCCACCAGTGATTTGTCGGGTCCCGAGCAGTACTTC
TRBJ1-3	TRBV2	NA	NA	CASSTFRISGNTIYF	TGTGCCAGCAGTACCTTCAGGATCTCTGGAAACACCATATATTTT
TRBJ2-7	TRBV6-6	NA	NA	CASSLRRGTALSLREQYF	TGTGCCAGCAGTCTCAGGAGGGGGACAGCGTTATCACTCCGCGAGCAGTACTTC
TRBJ2-7	TRBV9	NA	NA	CASSVGGSTYEQYF	TGTGCCAGCAGCGTAGGAGGGAGCACCTACGAGCAGTACTTC
TRBJ1-1	TRBV5-1	NA	TRBD1	CASSAKTGDRPEAFF	TGCGCCAGCAGCGCGAAGACAGGGGATCGTCCTGAAGCTTTCTTT
TRBJ1-5	TRBV5-5	NA	NA	CASSSQVGNQPQHF	TGTGCCAGCAGCTCCCAGGTGGGCAATCAGCCCCAGCATTTT
TRBJ1-4	TRBV24-1	NA	NA	CATSDSRQSANEKLFF	TGTGCCACCAGTGATTCACGACAGTCTGCTAATGAAAAACTGTTTTTT
TRBJ1-2	TRBV6-1	NA	NA	CASSETTGPYGYTF	TGTGCCAGCAGTGAGACGACGGGTCCCTATGGCTACACCTTC
TRBJ2-3	TRBV11-2	NA	TRBD1	CASSLAMSGGAGDTQYF	TGTGCCAGCAGCTTAGCGATGTCAGGGGGCGCAGGAGATACGCAGTATTTT
TRBJ1-1	TRBV5-1	NA	TRBD1	CASSLTGEVTEAFF	TGCGCCAGCAGCTTGACAGGGGAGGTGACTGAAGCTTTCTTT
TRBJ2-3	TRBV19	NA	TRBD2	CASSKRTSGGTRDTQYF	TGTGCCAGTAGTAAACGGACTAGCGGGGGGACCAGAGATACGCAGTATTTT
TRBJ1-2	TRBV2	once	NA	CASRIIVQANGYTF	TGTGCCAGCAGGATAATCGTGCAGGCGAATGGCTACACCTTC
TRBJ1-1	TRBV5-6	NA	NA	CASSLGAGEAFF	TGTGCCAGCAGCTTGGGAGCGGGCGAGGCTTTCTTT
TRBJ2-4	TRBV19	NA	NA	CASSIPGANIQYF	TGTGCCAGTAGTATACCGGGAGCAAACATTCAGTACTTC
TRBJ1-3	TRBV6-2/TRBV6-3	NA	NA	CASSPLGGARGNSGNTIYF	TGTGCCAGCAGCCCTTTGGGGGGGGCGCGGGGTAACTCTGGAAACACCATATATTTT
TRBJ2-3	TRBV28	NA	NA	CASSLGRSWDTQYF	TGTGCCAGCAGTTTAGGCAGATCATGGGATACGCAGTATTTT
TRBJ2-1	TRBV3-1/TRBV3-2	medium-sized	TRBD2	CASSQEGAGTSGARLQFF	TGTGCCAGCAGCCAAGAGGGAGCCGGGACTAGCGGGGCCCGGCTCCAGTTCTTC
TRBJ1-6	TRBV5-5	NA	NA	CASSWTVNDNSPLHF	TGTGCCAGCAGCTGGACAGTAAACGATAATTCACCCCTCCACTTT
TRBJ1-2	TRBV19	once	NA	CASSPDTYGYTF	TGTGCCAGTAGTCCAGACACCTATGGCTACACCTTC
TRBJ1-2	TRBV28	NA	NA	CASSLRANYGYTF	TGTGCCAGCAGTTTAAGAGCTAACTATGGCTACACCTTC
TRBJ2-7	TRBV6-5	once	NA	CASSYSLRQAGYEQYF	TGTGCCAGCAGTTACTCACTAAGACAGGCGGGCTACGAGCAGTACTTC
TRBJ1-1	TRBV10-1	NA	NA	CASSESKMGTGGSLEAFF	TGCGCCAGCAGTGAGTCGAAGATGGGTACGGGAGGGTCATTAGAAGCTTTCTTT
TRBJ1-5	TRBV2	NA	NA	CASSEQGSNQPQHF	TGTGCCAGCAGTGAACAGGGCTCCAATCAGCCCCAGCATTTT
TRBJ1-4	TRBV11-2	NA	NA	CASSLGGEKLFF	TGTGCCAGCAGCTTAGGTGGCGAAAAACTGTTTTTT
TRBJ1-5	TRBV5-6	NA	NA	CASSLGPGGHSNQPQHF	TGTGCCAGCAGCTTGGGCCCGGGGGGGCACAGCAATCAGCCCCAGCATTTT
TRBJ2-7	TRBV11-3	NA	TRBD1	CASSLGGGQGYYEQYF	TGTGCCAGCAGCTTAGGTGGAGGACAGGGGTACTACGAGCAGTACTTC
TRBJ2-7	TRBV30	NA	NA	CAWGGDALGGQYF	TGTGCCTGGGGAGGGGACGCCCTAGGGGGCCAGTACTTC
TRBJ2-7	TRBV19	NA	NA	CASSMKAVTANYEQYF	TGTGCCAGTAGTATGAAGGCGGTGACAGCCAACTACGAGCAGTACTTC
TRBJ1-1	TRBV28	NA	NA	CASSLTTGNTEAFF	TGTGCCAGCAGTTTGACGACAGGAAACACTGAAGCTTTCTTT
TRBJ2-2	TRBV7-9	NA	TRBD1	CASSLLRDSPNTGELFF	TGTGCCAGCAGCCTGCTTAGGGACAGCCCCAACACCGGGGAGCTGTTTTTT
TRBJ1-5	TRBV29-1	once	TRBD1	CSVATGTADQPQHF	TGCAGCGTTGCTACCGGGACAGCAGATCAGCCCCAGCATTTT